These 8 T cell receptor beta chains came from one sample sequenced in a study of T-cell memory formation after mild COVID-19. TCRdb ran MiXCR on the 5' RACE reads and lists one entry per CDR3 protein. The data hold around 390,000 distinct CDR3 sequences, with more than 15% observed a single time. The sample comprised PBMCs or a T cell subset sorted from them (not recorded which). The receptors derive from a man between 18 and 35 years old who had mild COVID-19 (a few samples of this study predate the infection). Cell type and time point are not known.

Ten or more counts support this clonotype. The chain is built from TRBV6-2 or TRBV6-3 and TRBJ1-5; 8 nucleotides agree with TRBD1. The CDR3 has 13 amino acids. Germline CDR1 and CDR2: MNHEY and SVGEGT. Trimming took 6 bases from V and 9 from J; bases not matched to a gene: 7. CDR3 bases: TGTGCCAGCAGGTTGCAGGGGGCAAGGCCCCAGCATTTT. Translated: CASRLQGARPQHF.

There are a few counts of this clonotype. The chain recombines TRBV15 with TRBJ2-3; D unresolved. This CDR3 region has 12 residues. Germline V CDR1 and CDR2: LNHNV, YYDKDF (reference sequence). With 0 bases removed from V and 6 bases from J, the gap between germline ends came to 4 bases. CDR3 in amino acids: CATSREFDTQYF. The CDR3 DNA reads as TGTGCCACCAGCAGAGAATTCGATACGCAGTATTTT.

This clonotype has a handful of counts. The DNA for the CDR3 is TGTGCCAGCAGCTTAAAGGCCACAGGGGCAAGGGAAAAACTGTTTTTT. Translated: CASSLKATGAREKLFF. This rearrangement joins TRBV7-2 to TRBJ1-4; 7 bases line up with TRBD1. The CDR3 spans 16 residues. The junction had 11 bases not matched to a gene; V was cut back by 2 bases and J by 8 bases. In germline, CDR1 is SGHTA, CDR2 FQGNSA.

This CDR3 reads CARNHSINQPQHF. The DNA of the CDR3 is TGCGCCAGGAACCATTCAATTAATCAGCCCCAGCATTTT. The chain links TRBV5-1 to TRBJ1-5; D not certain. V gave up 8 bases and J gave up 4 bases, with 13 bases separating them. The CDR3 contains 13 residues. Germline lookup yields CDR1 SGHRS and CDR2 YFSETQ.

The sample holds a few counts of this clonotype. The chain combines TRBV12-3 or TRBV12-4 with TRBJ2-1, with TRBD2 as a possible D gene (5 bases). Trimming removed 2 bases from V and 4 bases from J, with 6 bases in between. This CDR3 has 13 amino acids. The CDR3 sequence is CASSLRGYNEQFF. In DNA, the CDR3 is TGTGCCAGCAGTTTACGGGGTTACAATGAGCAGTTCTTC.

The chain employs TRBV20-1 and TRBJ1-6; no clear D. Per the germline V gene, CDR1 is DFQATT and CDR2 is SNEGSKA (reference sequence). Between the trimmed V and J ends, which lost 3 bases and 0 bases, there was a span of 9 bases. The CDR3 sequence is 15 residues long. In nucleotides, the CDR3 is TGCAGTGCTAGTTCGGCGAGCTCCTATAATTCACCCCTCCACTTT. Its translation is CSASSASSYNSPLHF.

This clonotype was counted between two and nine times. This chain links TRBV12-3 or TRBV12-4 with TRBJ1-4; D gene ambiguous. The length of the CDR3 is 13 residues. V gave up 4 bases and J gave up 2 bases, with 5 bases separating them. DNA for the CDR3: TGTGCCAGCAGTTGGCAGACTAATGAAAAACTGTTTTTT. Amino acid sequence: CASSWQTNEKLFF.

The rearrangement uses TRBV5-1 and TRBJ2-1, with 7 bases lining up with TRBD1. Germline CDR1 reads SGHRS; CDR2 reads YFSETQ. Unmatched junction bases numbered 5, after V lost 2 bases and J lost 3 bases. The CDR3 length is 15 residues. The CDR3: CASSFSDRVYNEQFF. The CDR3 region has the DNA TGCGCCAGCAGCTTCTCCGACAGGGTCTACAATGAGCAGTTCTTC.